There are many counts of the clone carrying this T cell receptor (beta chain). The antigen is not known. These data are taken from a study of blood T cells in healthy people across ages. Study-level results: Estimates of diversity drawn from one million T cells were considered underestimates. Older individuals had lower TCR beta diversity per million T cells (the decline was roughly linear).

Every sample yielded at least 7 million isolated PBMCs. Using a J-beta primer mix together with a sample-barcoded 5' primer, a second PCR was run for roughly 7 to 12 cycles. Template switching added a 12-random-nucleotide identifier to every cDNA molecule. From the 5' RACE reads, TCRdb called clonotypes with MiXCR, one entry per CDR3 protein. The sample includes approximately 800,000 distinct CDR3 sequences, under 40% of them seen just once. Sequenced sample: blood. The TCR originated in a man between 18 and 35 years old in good health.

CDR3: CSASRTGGYGYTF. CDR3 in DNA: TGCAGTGCTAGTCGCACAGGGGGCTATGGCTACACCTTC. This chain links TRBV20-1 with TRBJ1-2; 8 bases align to TRBD1. V lost 3 bases, J lost 4 bases, and 4 bases stayed unmatched. The CDR3 consists of 13 residues. The germline CDR1 and CDR2 sequences are DFQATT and SNEGSKA (reference sequence).